This T cell receptor (beta chain) was sequenced for a study of blood T cell repertoires in COVID-19. Per germline, CDR1 SEHNR and CDR2 FQNEAQ (reference sequence). V shed 1 base and J shed 14 bases, with 15 bases lying between them. This CDR3 is 14 amino acids long. In this sample, this clone turned up a few times. Measured with immunoSEQ multiplex PCR; TCRdb has only the in-frame clones, and not every one. The table includes fewer than 200,000 clones, 70% to 85% detected once. The sequence was obtained from a man aged 55 to 69 who had recovered from COVID-19. V usage is TRBV7-9 and J usage is TRBJ1-6, with a weak D call TRBD1 (5 bases). The sample comprised peripheral blood. CDR3 amino acids: CASSLGAGQRALHF. CDR3 DNA sequence: TGTGCCAGCAGCTTAGGGGCAGGGCAGCGGGCCCTCCACTTT.